Sequencing of this TCR beta chain was carried out in a study of CD8 T cells in Susac syndrome. The RNA, about 0.45 to 1 ug, was put through reverse transcription using random hexamers. With immunoSEQ multiplex PCR, TCR beta CDR3 was amplified across 54 Vbeta and 13 Jbeta. TCRdb ran MiXCR on the immunoSEQ multiplex PCR reads and lists one entry per CDR3 protein. In the table there are roughly 200,000 distinct CDR3 sequences, roughly 95% of which are singletons. TCR beta sequences were obtained from blood CD8+ and CD4+ T cells. Patients with stable or active relapsing-remitting disease, all of them treatment-naive, made up the multiple sclerosis controls. TEMRA cells were FACS-enriched, and CD8+ and CD4+ T cells were isolated negatively. Trimming pared 7 bases from V and 1 base from J, leaving 2 bases between. The CDR3 runs 12 residues. Germline V gene data show CDR1 as MNHEY and CDR2 as SMNVEV (reference sequence).

The chain links TRBV27 to TRBJ2-6; no clear D gene. This clonotype was obtained from a human donor with multiple sclerosis. Sequenced input: CD8+ T cells from PBMCs. The CDR3 DNA reads as TGTGCCAGCAAGTCTGGGGCCAACGTCCTGACTTTC. Encoded protein: CASKSGANVLTF.